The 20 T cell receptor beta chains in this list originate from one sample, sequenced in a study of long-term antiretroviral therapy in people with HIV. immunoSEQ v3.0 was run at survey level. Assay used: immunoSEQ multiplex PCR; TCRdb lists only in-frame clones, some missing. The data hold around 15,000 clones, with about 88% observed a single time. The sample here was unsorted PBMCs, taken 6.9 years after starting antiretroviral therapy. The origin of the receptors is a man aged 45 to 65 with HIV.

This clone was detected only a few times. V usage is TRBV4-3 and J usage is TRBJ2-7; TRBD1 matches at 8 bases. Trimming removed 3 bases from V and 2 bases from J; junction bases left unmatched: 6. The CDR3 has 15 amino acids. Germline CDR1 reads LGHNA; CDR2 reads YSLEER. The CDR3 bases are TGCGCCAGCAGCCACGGACAGGGACAAGCCTACGAGCAGTACTTC. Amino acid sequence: CASSHGQGQAYEQYF.

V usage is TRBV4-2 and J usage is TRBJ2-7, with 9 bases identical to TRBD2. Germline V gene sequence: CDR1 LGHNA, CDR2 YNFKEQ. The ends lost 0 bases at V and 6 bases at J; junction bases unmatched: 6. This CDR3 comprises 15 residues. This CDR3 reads CASSQDQTSGREQYF. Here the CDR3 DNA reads TGTGCCAGCAGCCAAGATCAAACTAGCGGGCGCGAGCAGTACTTC.

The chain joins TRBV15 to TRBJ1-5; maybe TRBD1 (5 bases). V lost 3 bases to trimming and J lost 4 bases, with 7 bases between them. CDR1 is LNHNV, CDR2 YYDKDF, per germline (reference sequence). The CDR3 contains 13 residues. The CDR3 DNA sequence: TGTGCCACCAGCAGGGGACCTAATCAGCCCCAGCATTTT. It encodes CATSRGPNQPQHF.

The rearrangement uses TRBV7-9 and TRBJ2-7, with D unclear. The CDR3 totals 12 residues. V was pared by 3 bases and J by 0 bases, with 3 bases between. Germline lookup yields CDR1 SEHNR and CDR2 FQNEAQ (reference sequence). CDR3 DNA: TGTGCCAGCAGCTTTTCCTCCTACGAGCAGTACTTC. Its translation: CASSFSSYEQYF.

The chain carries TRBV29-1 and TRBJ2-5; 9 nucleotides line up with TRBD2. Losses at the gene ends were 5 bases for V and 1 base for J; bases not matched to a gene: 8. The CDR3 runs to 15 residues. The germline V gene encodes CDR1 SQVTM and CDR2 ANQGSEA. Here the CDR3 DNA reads TGCAGCGTTCAACGACTAGCGGTTTCCCAAGAGACCCAGTACTTC. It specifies CSVQRLAVSQETQYF.

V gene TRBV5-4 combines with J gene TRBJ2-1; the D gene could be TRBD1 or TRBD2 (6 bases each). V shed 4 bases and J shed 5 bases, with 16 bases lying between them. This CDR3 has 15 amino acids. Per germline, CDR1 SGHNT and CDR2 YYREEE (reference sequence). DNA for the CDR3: TGTGCCAGCAGCCGGGGGCCGGGAGTCAACAATGAGCAGTTCTTC. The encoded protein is CASSRGPGVNNEQFF.

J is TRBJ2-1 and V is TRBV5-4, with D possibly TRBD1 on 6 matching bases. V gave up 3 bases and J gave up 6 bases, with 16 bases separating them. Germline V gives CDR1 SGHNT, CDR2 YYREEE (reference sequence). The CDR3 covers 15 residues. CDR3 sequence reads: CASSYGTGRGNEQFF. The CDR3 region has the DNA TGTGCCAGCAGCTACGGGACCGGCAGGGGCAATGAGCAGTTCTTC.

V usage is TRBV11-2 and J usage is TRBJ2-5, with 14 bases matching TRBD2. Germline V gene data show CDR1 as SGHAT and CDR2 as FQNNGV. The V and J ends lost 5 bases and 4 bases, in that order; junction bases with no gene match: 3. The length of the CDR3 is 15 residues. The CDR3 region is CASSLGTSGRETQYF. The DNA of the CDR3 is TGTGCCAGCAGCCTTGGGACTAGCGGGAGAGAGACCCAGTACTTC.

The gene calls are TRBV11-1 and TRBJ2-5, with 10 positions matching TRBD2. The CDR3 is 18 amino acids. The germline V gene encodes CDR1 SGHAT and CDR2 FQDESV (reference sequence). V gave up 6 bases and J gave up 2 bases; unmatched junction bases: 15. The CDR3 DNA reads TGTGCCAGCAGTTCTGGAGCTAGCGGGAGACCACCTCAAGAGACCCAGTACTTC. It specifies CASSSGASGRPPQETQYF.

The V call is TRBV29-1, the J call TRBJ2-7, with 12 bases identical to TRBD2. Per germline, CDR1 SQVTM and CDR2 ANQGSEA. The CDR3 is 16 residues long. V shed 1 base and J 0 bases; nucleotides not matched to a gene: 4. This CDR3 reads CSVEGTTSGSSYEQYF. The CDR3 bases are TGCAGCGTTGAAGGTACGACTAGCGGGAGCTCCTACGAGCAGTACTTC.

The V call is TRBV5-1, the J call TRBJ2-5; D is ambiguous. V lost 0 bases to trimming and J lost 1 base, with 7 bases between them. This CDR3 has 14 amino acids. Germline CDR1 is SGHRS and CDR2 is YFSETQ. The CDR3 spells CASSLGQVQETQYF. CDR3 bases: TGCGCCAGCAGCTTGGGGCAGGTCCAAGAGACCCAGTACTTC.

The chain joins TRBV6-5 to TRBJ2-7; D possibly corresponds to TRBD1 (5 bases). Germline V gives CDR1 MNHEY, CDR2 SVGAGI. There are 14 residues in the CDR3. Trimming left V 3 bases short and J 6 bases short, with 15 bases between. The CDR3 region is CASSYHRQGGEQYF. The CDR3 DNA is TGTGCCAGCAGTTATCATCGGCAGGGTGGCGAGCAGTACTTC.

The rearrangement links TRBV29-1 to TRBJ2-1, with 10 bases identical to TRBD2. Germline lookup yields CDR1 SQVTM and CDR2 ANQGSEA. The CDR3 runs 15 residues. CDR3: CTTGPSSGSIHEQFF. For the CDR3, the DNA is TGCACCACCGGTCCCTCTAGCGGGAGTATCCATGAGCAGTTCTTC.

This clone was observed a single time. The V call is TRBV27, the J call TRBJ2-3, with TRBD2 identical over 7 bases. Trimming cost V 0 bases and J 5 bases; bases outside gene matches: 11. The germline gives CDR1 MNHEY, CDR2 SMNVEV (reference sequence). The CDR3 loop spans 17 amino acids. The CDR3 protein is CASSLSPLAGDLDTQYF. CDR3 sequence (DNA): TGTGCCAGCAGTTTATCGCCACTGGCGGGAGATCTAGATACGCAGTATTTT.

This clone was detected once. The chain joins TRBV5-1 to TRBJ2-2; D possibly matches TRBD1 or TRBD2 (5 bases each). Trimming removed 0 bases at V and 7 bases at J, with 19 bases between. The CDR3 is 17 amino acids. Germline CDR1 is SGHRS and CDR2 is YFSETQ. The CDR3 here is CASSLGTIFEGNGELFF. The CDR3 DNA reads TGCGCCAGCAGCTTGGGGACAATTTTTGAGGGAAACGGGGAGCTGTTTTTT. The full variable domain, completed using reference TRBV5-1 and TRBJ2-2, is KAGVTQTPRYLIKTRGQQVTLSCSPISGHRSVSWYQQTPGQGLQFLFEYFSETQRNKGNFPGRFSGRQFSNSRSEMNVSTLELGDSALYLCASSLGTIFEGNGELFFGEGSRLTVL.

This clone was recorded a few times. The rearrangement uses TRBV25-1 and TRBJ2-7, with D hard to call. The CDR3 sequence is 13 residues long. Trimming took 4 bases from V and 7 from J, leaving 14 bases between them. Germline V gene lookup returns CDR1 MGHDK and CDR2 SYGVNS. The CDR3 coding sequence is TGTGCCAGCAGTGTTCCCTTCACCAGGGAGCAGTACTTC. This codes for CASSVPFTREQYF.

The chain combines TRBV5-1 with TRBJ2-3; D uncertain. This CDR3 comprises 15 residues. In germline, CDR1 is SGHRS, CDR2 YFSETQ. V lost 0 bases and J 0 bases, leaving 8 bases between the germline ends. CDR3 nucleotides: TGCGCCAGCAGCTTGGATGGGATAAGCACAGATACGCAGTATTTT. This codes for CASSLDGISTDTQYF.

The CDR3 DNA is TGTGCCAGCTCATCGGACATTACCTACGAGCAGTACTTC. Amino acids: CASSSDITYEQYF. The rearrangement uses TRBV18 and TRBJ2-7; TRBD1 is a possible D gene (5 bases). V was clipped by 5 bases and J by 2 bases, with 10 bases between them. This CDR3 comprises 13 residues. Germline V gives CDR1 KGHSH, CDR2 LQKENI.

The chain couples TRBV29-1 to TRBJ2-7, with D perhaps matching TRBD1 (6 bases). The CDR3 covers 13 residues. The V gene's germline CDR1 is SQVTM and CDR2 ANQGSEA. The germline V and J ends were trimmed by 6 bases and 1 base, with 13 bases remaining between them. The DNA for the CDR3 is TGCAGCGTGGAACAGGGATTTTCCTACGAGCAGTACTTC. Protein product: CSVEQGFSYEQYF.

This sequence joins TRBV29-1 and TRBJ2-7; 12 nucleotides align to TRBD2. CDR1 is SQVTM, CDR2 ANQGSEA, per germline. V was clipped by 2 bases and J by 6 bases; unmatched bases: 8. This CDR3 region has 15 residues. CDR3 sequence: CSVELRTSGEFEQYF. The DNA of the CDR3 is TGCAGCGTTGAATTGCGGACTAGCGGGGAATTCGAGCAGTACTTC.